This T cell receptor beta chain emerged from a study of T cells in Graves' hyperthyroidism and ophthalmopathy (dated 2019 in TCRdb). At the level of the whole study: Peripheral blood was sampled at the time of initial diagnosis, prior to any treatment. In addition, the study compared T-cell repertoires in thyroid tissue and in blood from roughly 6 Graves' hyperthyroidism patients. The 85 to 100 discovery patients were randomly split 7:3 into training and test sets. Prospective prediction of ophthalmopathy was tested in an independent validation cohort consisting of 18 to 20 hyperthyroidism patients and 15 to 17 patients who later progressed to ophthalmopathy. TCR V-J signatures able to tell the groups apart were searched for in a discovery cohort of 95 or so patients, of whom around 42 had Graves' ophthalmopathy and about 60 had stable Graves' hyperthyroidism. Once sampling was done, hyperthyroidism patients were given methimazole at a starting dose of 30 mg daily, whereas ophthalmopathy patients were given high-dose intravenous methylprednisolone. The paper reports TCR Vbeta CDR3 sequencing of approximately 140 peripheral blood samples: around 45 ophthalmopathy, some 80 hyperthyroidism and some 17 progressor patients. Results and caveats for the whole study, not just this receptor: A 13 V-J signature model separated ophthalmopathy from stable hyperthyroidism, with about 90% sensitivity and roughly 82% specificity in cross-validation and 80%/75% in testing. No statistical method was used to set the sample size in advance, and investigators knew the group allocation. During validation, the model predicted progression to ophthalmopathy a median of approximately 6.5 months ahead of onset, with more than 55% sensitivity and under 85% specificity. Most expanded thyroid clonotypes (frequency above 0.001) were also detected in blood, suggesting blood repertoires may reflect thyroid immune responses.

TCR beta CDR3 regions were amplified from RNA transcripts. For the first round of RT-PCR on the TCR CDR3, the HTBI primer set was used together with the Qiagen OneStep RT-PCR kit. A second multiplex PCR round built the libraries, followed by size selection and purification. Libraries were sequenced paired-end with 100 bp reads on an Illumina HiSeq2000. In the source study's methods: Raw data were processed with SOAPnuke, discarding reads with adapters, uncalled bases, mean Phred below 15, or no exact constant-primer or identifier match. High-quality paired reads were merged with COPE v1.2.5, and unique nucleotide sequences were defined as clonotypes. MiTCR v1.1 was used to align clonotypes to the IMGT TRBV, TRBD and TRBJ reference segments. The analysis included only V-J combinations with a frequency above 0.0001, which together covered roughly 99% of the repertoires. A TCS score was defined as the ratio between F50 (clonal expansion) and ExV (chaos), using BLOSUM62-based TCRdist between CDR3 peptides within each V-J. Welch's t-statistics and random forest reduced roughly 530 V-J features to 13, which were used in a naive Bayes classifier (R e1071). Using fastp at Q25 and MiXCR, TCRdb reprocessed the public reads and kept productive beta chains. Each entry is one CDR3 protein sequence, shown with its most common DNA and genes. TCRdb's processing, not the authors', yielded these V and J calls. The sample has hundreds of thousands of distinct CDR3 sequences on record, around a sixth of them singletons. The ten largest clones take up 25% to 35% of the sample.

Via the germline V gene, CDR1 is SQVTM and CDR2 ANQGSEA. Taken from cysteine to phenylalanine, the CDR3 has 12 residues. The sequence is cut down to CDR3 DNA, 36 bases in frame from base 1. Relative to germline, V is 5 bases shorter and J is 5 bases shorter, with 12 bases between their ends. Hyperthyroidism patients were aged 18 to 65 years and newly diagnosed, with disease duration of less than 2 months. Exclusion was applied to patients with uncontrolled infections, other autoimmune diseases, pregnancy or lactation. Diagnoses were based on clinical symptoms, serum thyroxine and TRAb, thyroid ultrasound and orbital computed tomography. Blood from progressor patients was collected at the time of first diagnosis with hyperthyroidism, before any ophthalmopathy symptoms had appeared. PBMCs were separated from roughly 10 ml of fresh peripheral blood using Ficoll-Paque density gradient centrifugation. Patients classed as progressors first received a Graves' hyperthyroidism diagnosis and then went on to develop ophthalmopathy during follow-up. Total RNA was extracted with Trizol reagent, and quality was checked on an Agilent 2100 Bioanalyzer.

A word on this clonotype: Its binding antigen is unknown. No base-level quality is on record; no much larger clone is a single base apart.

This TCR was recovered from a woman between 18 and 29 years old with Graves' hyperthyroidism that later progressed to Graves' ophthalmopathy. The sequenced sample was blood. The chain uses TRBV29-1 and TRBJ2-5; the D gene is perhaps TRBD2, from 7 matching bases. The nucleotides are TGCAGCGTTAGGGGGGGAGGGGAGACCCAGTACTTC. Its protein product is CSVRGGGETQYF.